The source of this T cell receptor (beta chain) is a study of regulatory T cells in long-lasting Graves disease. Comment on this clonotype: What it binds is unknown. A much larger clone lies a single base off, so this may be a read error.

Looked up from germline, CDR1 is ENHRY and CDR2 is SYGVKD. The V gene end was trimmed by 6 bases and the J gene end by 5 bases; junction bases not matched to a gene: 12. This CDR3 comprises 15 residues. Time point noted: newly diagnosed GD, antithyroid drugs for less than 3 months. Construction of the TCR library relied on RNA isolated from PBMCs. Study findings and constraints: Lower TCR diversity was seen in persistent Graves' patients than in newly diagnosed ones. Having few samples may have compromised the accuracy.

Investigators prepared the TCR beta libraries by applying iRepertoire HTBI primers and Arm-PCR of CDR3 regions. Using its own MiXCR run on the multiplex PCR reads, TCRdb lists one record per CDR3 protein. The sample lists roughly 350,000 distinct CDR3 sequences, about a sixth seen once, with over 20% in the top ten. The sample was also reused in another study, on T cells in Graves' hyperthyroidism and ophthalmopathy. That paper states: With the HTBI primer set, the TCR CDR3 went through a first round of RT-PCR.

The chain uses TRBV10-3 and TRBJ1-1; 7 nucleotides align to TRBD1. The source of this sequence is a woman younger than 30 with Graves disease. This specimen consisted of peripheral blood mononuclear cells (PBMCs), obtained at new diagnosis, from a patient treated with antithyroid drugs. In DNA, the CDR3 is TGTGCCATCAGCAACAACCCGACAGGGCGTACTGAAGCTTTCTTT. Amino acids: CAISNNPTGRTEAFF.